These 22 T cell receptor beta chains share one sample of origin, sequenced in a study of regulatory T cells in long-lasting Graves disease. Time point defined: newly diagnosed GD, antithyroid drugs for less than 3 months. RNA isolated from PBMCs was used to make the TCR library. Building the TCR beta libraries relied on iRepertoire HTBI primers, and CDR3 regions underwent Arm-PCR. TCRdb passed the multiplex PCR reads through MiXCR, listing each CDR3 protein once. Here the sample spans under 450,000 distinct CDR3 sequences, 12% being singletons. The data were also submitted as part of a second study, on T cells in Graves' hyperthyroidism and ophthalmopathy.

The material was peripheral blood mononuclear cells (PBMCs), obtained at new diagnosis, from a patient treated with antithyroid drugs. The receptors stem from a young woman with Graves disease.

The V call is TRBV9, the J call TRBJ2-2; D not certain. Trimming stripped 0 bases from V and 4 bases from J, with 13 bases between. The CDR3 consists of 16 residues. CDR1 is SGDLS, CDR2 YYNGEE, per germline. The CDR3 reads CASSVEAPSSTGELFF. CDR3 sequence (DNA): TGTGCCAGCAGCGTAGAAGCGCCCTCGAGCACCGGGGAGCTGTTTTTT.

This chain connects TRBV13 to TRBJ2-1; tentatively, D is TRBD1 (5 bases). CDR1 is PRHDT, CDR2 FYEKMQ, per germline (reference sequence). The CDR3 covers 13 residues. Trimming removed 5 bases at V and 7 bases at J, with 12 bases between. In nucleotides, the CDR3 is TGTGCCAGCAGCCCTAGGAACAGGAATGAGCAGTTCTTC. Residues: CASSPRNRNEQFF. Full variable domain (remainder filled in from reference TRBV13 and TRBJ2-1): AAGVIQSPRHLIKEKRETATLKCYPIPRHDTVYWYQQGPGQDPQFLISFYEKMQSDKGSIPDRFSAQQFSDYHSELNMSSLELGDSALYFCASSPRNRNEQFFGPGTRLTVL.

The rearrangement uses TRBV7-2 and TRBJ2-5; D possibly corresponds to TRBD2 (5 bases). The CDR3 sequence is 14 residues long. V was trimmed by 6 bases and J by 4 bases, leaving 15 bases between them. Germline lookup yields CDR1 SGHTA and CDR2 FQGNSA. The CDR3 region has the DNA TGTGCCAGCAGGCGGGCGGGTCTTGGAGAGACCCAGTACTTC. Its translation: CASRRAGLGETQYF.

This clonotype was counted many times. The rearrangement joins TRBV28 to TRBJ2-2; TRBD1 or TRBD2 may be the D gene (5 bases each). The CDR3 totals 17 residues. Germline V gene lookup returns CDR1 MDHEN and CDR2 SYDVKM. Deletions cut 7 bases from V and 1 base from J, with 19 bases between. The CDR3 reads CASTDRTGAGNTGELFF. The CDR3 region has the DNA TGTGCCAGCACCGACCGGACCGGGGCAGGGAACACCGGGGAGCTGTTTTTT.

This clonotype was seen at least ten times. The rearrangement links TRBV28 to TRBJ1-2; the D is unclear. CDR1 is MDHEN, CDR2 SYDVKM, per germline. The CDR3 has 14 residues. V was clipped by 3 bases and J by 3 bases, with 11 bases between them. This chain's CDR3 is CASSLGSLDYGYTF. The CDR3 DNA reads as TGTGCCAGCAGTTTGGGAAGCTTGGACTATGGCTACACCTTC.

This clonotype has at least ten counts. This chain joins TRBV7-6 and TRBJ2-1; D ambiguous. CDR3 size: 16 residues. Germline V lookup: CDR1 SGHVS, CDR2 FNYEAQ. Trimming pared 0 bases from V and 2 bases from J, leaving 11 bases between. The DNA of the CDR3 is TGTGCCAGCAGCTTAGCGGATCGTGTCCCCTACAATGAGCAGTTCTTC. Translating gives CASSLADRVPYNEQFF.

The sample holds many counts of this clonotype. V is TRBV2 and J is TRBJ1-5; no reliable D call. Germline CDR1 reads SNHLY; CDR2 reads FYNNEI. This CDR3 region has 12 residues. The germline V and J ends were trimmed by 6 bases and 9 bases, with 12 bases remaining between them. The DNA of the CDR3 is TGTGCCAGCAGCATGCGTGCCGGGCCCCAGCATTTT. This sequence encodes CASSMRAGPQHF.

This clonotype was seen at least ten times. The chain joins TRBV28 to TRBJ2-7; TRBD2 might be the D (6 bases). This CDR3 has 13 amino acids. Germline V gene sequence: CDR1 MDHEN, CDR2 SYDVKM. V was trimmed by 3 bases and J by 5 bases, leaving 11 bases between them. The CDR3, as DNA: TGTGCCAGCAGTTTCGGGGGAGCAAACGAGCAGTACTTC. Protein product: CASSFGGANEQYF.

CDR3 amino acids: CAIRDPLSNQPQHF. Written as DNA, the CDR3 is TGTGCCATCCGGGACCCACTTAGCAATCAGCCCCAGCATTTT. J is TRBJ1-5 and V is TRBV10-3; tentatively, D is TRBD1 (5 bases). Trimming pared 8 bases from V and 0 bases from J, leaving 11 bases between. CDR3 length: 14 amino acids. Germline lookup yields CDR1 ENHRY and CDR2 SYGVKD.

This clonotype appeared many times. The rearrangement links TRBV10-3 to TRBJ1-4; no firm D call. The ends were cut back, 10 bases at V and 8 bases at J, with 17 bases in the middle. Germline V gives CDR1 ENHRY, CDR2 SYGVKD. This CDR3 comprises 13 residues. In nucleotides, the CDR3 is TGTGCCACAAAACCCCGAGAGGAAGAAAAACTGTTTTTT. Translation: CATKPREEEKLFF.

This clonotype was observed once. A much larger clone sits a single nucleotide away, making a read error possible. The chain is built from TRBV5-1 and TRBJ2-1; TRBD2 might be the D (6 bases). Per the germline V gene, CDR1 is SGHRS and CDR2 is YFSETQ. The CDR3 covers 14 residues. V was shortened by 0 bases and J by 10 bases, with 14 bases between the two germline ends. Written as DNA, the CDR3 is TGCGCCAGCAGCTTGGCAGGACTATACTACGAGCAGTTCTTC. It translates to CASSLAGLYYEQFF.

In its sample, this clonotype was seen a few times. This sequence joins TRBV20-1 and TRBJ2-1; 9 bases fit TRBD2. V shed 0 bases, J shed 9 bases, and the junction held 15 bases outside the gene matches. Germline CDR1 and CDR2: DFQATT and SNEGSKA (reference sequence). The CDR3 length is 17 residues. The CDR3, as DNA: TGCAGTGCTAGAGATGGCTCCTTAGCGGGAGATCGCGGTGAGCAGTTCTTC. Amino acids: CSARDGSLAGDRGEQFF.

This chain links TRBV5-1 with TRBJ2-5; 9 positions agree with TRBD2. Germline values: CDR1 SGHRS, CDR2 YFSETQ. V shed 6 bases and J 2 bases; nucleotides not matched to a gene: 11. This CDR3 region has 16 residues. CDR3 amino acids: CASNPFQRGDQETQYF. The CDR3 DNA reads as TGCGCCAGCAACCCCTTCCAGCGGGGGGATCAAGAGACCCAGTACTTC.

The chain couples TRBV30 to TRBJ2-2; the D gene could be TRBD1 or TRBD2 (5 bases each). Germline CDR1 reads GTSNPN; CDR2 reads SVGIG (reference sequence). There are 18 residues in the CDR3. V was shortened by 1 base and J by 2 bases, with 20 bases between the two germline ends. CDR3 nucleotides: TGTGCCTGGAGTGACTTCGGCCCGGGGCAGCTTAACACCGGGGAGCTGTTTTTT. Protein sequence: CAWSDFGPGQLNTGELFF.

Ten or more counts support this clonotype. The chain joins TRBV12-5 to TRBJ1-2; D unresolved. Looked up from germline, CDR1 is LGHNT and CDR2 is FRNRAP. This CDR3 has 17 amino acids. V lost 1 base and J lost 0, with 15 bases in between. The CDR3 spells CASGLGLASTANYGYTF. CDR3 coding DNA: TGTGCTAGTGGTTTGGGGTTAGCCTCCACCGCTAACTATGGCTACACCTTC.

This clonotype was counted at least ten times. The V gene is TRBV12-3 or TRBV12-4, the J gene TRBJ1-1; D is unclear. CDR3 length: 14 residues. V was pared by 3 bases and J by 4 bases, with 12 bases between. The CDR3 spells CASSLAGITTEAFF. The CDR3, as DNA: TGTGCCAGCAGTTTGGCAGGAATCACCACTGAAGCTTTCTTT.

This clonotype was picked up many times. The V gene is TRBV10-3, the J gene TRBJ2-2; D is unresolved. Germline V CDR1 and CDR2: ENHRY, SYGVKD. Trimming took off 8 bases at V and 3 bases at J, with 4 bases between the two ends. The CDR3 consists of 11 residues. This chain's CDR3 is CAIADTGELFF. The CDR3 bases are TGTGCCATCGCAGACACCGGGGAGCTGTTTTTT.

This clonotype was detected many times. V and J are TRBV20-1 and TRBJ1-1, with D perhaps matching TRBD1 (5 bases). The CDR3 is 13 amino acids. V lost 3 bases to trimming and J lost 2 bases, with 10 bases between them. Germline CDR1 DFQATT, CDR2 SNEGSKA (reference sequence). CDR3 bases: TGCAGTGCTAGTTCCGACAGCAACACTGAAGCTTTCTTT. Translating gives CSASSDSNTEAFF.

This clonotype was seen a handful of times. The chain is built from TRBV7-2 and TRBJ2-3; 8 nucleotides align to TRBD2. V dropped 4 bases and J dropped 2; count of bases not matched to a gene: 11. The germline V gene has CDR1 SGHTA and CDR2 FQGNSA. The CDR3 sequence is 17 residues long. CDR3 amino acids: CASSYPPGSGATDTQYF. CDR3 nucleotide sequence: TGTGCCAGCAGCTACCCCCCGGGTAGCGGGGCCACAGATACGCAGTATTTT.

There are many counts of this clonotype. The chain links TRBV20-1 to TRBJ2-3; 7 positions match TRBD2. Germline CDR1 and CDR2: DFQATT and SNEGSKA (reference sequence). The CDR3 length is 14 residues. V lost 0 bases and J lost 4; bases outside the gene matches: 4. Here the CDR3 reads CSARERAGPDTQYF. CDR3 nucleotide sequence: TGCAGTGCTAGAGAGCGAGCGGGGCCAGATACGCAGTATTTT.

This clonotype was counted at least ten times. This chain connects TRBV20-1 to TRBJ1-2; 10 bases are shared with TRBD1. The V gene end was trimmed by 0 bases and the J gene end by 4 bases; junction bases not matched to a gene: 11. The length of the CDR3 is 17 residues. CDR1 is DFQATT and CDR2 is SNEGSKA in the germline V gene (reference sequence). CDR3 coding DNA: TGCAGTGCTAGAGATATTTGGACAGGGGGGTACGGCTATGGCTACACCTTC. This encodes CSARDIWTGGYGYGYTF.

This chain joins TRBV5-1 and TRBJ2-5; the D gene is possibly TRBD2 (6 bases). The CDR3 has 18 residues. Between the trimmed V and J ends, which lost 2 bases and 2 bases, there was a span of 22 bases. Germline V CDR1 and CDR2: SGHRS, YFSETQ. Here the CDR3 reads CASSLIRLRGSSQETQYF. CDR3 coding DNA: TGCGCCAGCAGCTTAATACGTTTACGGGGGTCCTCACAAGAGACCCAGTACTTC.